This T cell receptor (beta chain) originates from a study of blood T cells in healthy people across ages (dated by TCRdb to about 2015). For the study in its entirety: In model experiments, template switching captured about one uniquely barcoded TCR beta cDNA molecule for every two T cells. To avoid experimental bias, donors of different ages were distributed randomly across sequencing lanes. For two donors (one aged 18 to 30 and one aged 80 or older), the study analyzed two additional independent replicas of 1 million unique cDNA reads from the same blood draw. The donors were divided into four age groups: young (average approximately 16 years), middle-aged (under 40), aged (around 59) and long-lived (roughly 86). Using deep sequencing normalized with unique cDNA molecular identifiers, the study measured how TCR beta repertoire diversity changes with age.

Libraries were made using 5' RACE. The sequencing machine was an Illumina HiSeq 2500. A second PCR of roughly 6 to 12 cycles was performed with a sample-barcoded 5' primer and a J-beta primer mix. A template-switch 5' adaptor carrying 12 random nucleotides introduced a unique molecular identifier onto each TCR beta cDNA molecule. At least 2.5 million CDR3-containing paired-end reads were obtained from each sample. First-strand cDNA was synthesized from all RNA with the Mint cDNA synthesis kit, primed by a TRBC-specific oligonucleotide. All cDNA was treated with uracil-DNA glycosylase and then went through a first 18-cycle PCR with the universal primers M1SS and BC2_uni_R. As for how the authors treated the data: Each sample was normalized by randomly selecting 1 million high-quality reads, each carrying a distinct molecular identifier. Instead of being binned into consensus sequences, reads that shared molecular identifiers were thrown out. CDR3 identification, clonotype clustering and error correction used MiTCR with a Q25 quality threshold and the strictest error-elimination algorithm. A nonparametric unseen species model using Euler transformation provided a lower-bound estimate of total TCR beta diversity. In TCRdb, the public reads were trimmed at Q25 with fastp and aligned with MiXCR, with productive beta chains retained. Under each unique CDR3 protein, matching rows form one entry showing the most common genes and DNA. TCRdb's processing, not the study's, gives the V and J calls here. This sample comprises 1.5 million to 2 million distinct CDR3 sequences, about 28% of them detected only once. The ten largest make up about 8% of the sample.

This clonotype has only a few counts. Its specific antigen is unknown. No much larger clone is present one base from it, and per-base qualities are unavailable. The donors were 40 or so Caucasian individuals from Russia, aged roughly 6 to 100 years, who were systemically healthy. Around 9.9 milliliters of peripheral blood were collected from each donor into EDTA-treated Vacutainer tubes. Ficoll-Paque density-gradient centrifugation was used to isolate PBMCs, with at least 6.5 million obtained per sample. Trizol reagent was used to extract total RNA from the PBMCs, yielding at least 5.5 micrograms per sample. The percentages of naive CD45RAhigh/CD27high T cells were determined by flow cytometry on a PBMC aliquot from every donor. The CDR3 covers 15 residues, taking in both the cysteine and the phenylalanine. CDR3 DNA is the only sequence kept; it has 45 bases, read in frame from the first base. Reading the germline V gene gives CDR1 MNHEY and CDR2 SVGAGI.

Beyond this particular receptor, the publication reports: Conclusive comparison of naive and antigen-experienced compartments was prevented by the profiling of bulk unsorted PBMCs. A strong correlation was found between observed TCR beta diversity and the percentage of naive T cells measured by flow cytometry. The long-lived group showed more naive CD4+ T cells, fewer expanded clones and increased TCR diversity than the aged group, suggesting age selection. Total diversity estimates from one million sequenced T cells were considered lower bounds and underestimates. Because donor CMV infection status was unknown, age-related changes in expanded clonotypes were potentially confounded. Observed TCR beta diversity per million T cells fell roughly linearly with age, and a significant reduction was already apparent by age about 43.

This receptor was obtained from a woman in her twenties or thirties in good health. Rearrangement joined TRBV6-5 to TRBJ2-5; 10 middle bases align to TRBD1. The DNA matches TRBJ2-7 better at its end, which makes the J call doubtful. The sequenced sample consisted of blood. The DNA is TGTGCCAGCAGTATTGGACAGGGGGAAGTCGACGAGCAGTACTTC. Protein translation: CASSIGQGEVDEQYF.